This T cell receptor beta chain was observed in a study of blood T cells in healthy people across ages. For the study at large: Capturing about one barcoded beta molecule per two T cells was achieved by template switching. General study findings and limits: Investigators viewed diversity estimates from one million T cells as underestimates, the study reported. Aged donors had fewer naive CD4+ cells and lower diversity than long-lived donors. It was not known whether donors were CMV positive (a possible confounder of expanded clonotype changes).

The V gene end was trimmed by 7 bases and the J gene end by 3 bases; junction bases not matched to a gene: 8. Germline assignment: CDR1 SGDLS and CDR2 YYNGEE. The CDR3 runs to 15 residues. Primed by a sample-barcoded 5' primer and a J-beta primer mix, a second PCR proceeded for about 7 to 11 cycles. TCRdb re-analysed the 5' RACE reads in MiXCR, keeping a single row per CDR3 protein. The sample carries around 1,500,000 distinct CDR3 sequences, approximately 40% recorded once. With regard to this clonotype: Antigen: not known.

This TCR was recovered from a woman younger than 30 in good health. The genes are TRBV9 and TRBJ2-1, with 9 bases identical to TRBD2. Sequenced input: blood. The CDR3 protein is CASARGAGGYNEQFF. CDR3 nucleotide sequence: TGTGCCAGCGCTAGGGGAGCGGGAGGCTACAATGAGCAGTTCTTC. The variable domain in full, with the rest retrieved from reference TRBV9 and TRBJ2-1, is DSGVTQTPKHLITATGQRVTLRCSPRSGDLSVYWYQQSLDQGLQFLIQYYNGEERAKGNILERFSAQQFPDLHSELNLSSLELGDSALYFCASARGAGGYNEQFFGPGTRLTVL.